Following are 5 T cell receptor beta chains from one sample sequenced in a study of shared clonotypes between healthy human individuals. The data were produced by immunoSEQ multiplex PCR, yet TCRdb's version contains in-frame clones alone and is incomplete. Among about 1.1 million clones listed, about 72% were seen once. The specimen sequenced was memory CD4+ T cells from PBMCs. As to subset: CD45RA-negative fraction. All receptors come from a man younger than 35 in good health. Some clones in this sample may be carry-over from other donors' samples.

This clone occurred many times. V gene TRBV28 combines with J gene TRBJ2-3, with 14 bases identical to TRBD2. V was pared by 4 bases and J by 4 bases, with 13 bases of the junction left unmatched. Germline V CDR1 and CDR2: MDHEN, SYDVKM. The CDR3 is made up of 19 amino acids. The CDR3 region has the DNA TGTGCCAGCAGTTCGACTAGCGGGAGGGCCTCTGGGATTGCAGATACGCAGTATTTT. As protein: CASSSTSGRASGIADTQYF. Filled out from reference TRBV28 and TRBJ2-3, the complete variable domain reads DVKVTQSSRYLVKRTGEKVFLECVQDMDHENMFWYRQDPGLGLRLIYFSYDVKMKEKGDIPEGYSVSREKKERFSLILESASTNQTSMYLCASSSTSGRASGIADTQYFGPGTRLTVL.

The chain links TRBV5-6 to TRBJ2-1; D remains ambiguous. The germline gives CDR1 SGHDT, CDR2 YYEEEE. The CDR3 consists of 15 residues. V gave up 1 base and J gave up 3 bases, with 11 bases separating them. For the CDR3, the DNA is TGTGCCAGCAGCTTGCCGGGTTCGAGCTACAATGAGCAGTTCTTC. Translating it yields CASSLPGSSYNEQFF.

This chain joins TRBV5-1 and TRBJ2-5; TRBD2 matches at 15 bases. CDR1 is SGHRS, CDR2 YFSETQ, per germline. This CDR3 contains 18 residues. J lost 3 bases, V lost 0 bases, and 6 bases had no gene match. CDR3 amino acids: CASSLGLGLAGGEETQYF. CDR3 nucleotide sequence: TGCGCCAGCAGCTTGGGTCTGGGACTAGCGGGAGGAGAAGAGACCCAGTACTTC.

A word on this clone: The same CDR3 can be traced to other DNA sequences in this sample. V usage is TRBV30 and J usage is TRBJ1-2; perhaps TRBD1 as D (5 bases). The germline CDR1 and CDR2 sequences are GTSNPN and SVGIG (reference sequence). V was clipped by 0 bases and J by 2 bases, with 7 bases between them. This CDR3 is built from 13 residues. The CDR3 nucleotides are TGTGCCTGGAGTGTGCGGGGGAACTATGGCTACACCTTC. Translated: CAWSVRGNYGYTF.

V usage is TRBV7-8 and J usage is TRBJ1-1; D is undetermined. Germline-derived CDR1 and CDR2 are SGHVS and FQNEAQ. There are 13 residues in the CDR3. V lost 2 bases and J 4 bases, leaving 8 bases between the germline ends. CDR3 amino acids: CASSLIRSTEAFF. The CDR3 DNA reads as TGTGCCAGCAGCTTAATCAGATCCACTGAAGCTTTCTTT.